A selection of T cell receptor beta chains follows, all from one sample in a study of patients and donors after allogeneic stem cell transplantation. TCRdb itself ran the RT-PCR reads through MiXCR, one entry per CDR3 protein. The repertoire holds approximately 170,000 distinct CDR3 sequences, nearly 25% seen once, with more than 25% in the top ten. Input material: blood, either unsorted or a sorted T cell fraction (not recorded which). All receptors come from a human donor who was either an allogeneic HSCT recipient or a stem cell or donor lymphocyte infusion donor (not recorded which). It is not recorded whose cells these are; they may come from a transplant donor. The CDR3 runs from the conserved cysteine through the conserved F or W. Each record gives: V gene, J gene, clone size, D gene, CDR3 DNA, CDR3 protein. The D gene is left open where the match is weak. The size of a clone is reported for some rows only, either as once, few or many, or as a class for expanded clones.

TRBV15	TRBJ2-7	many	NA	TGTGCCACCAGCAGAGATCAGGGCCACGAGCAGTACTTC	CATSRDQGHEQYF
TRBV5-1	TRBJ2-3	NA	NA	TGCGCCAGCAGCGTTGGATGGGTTTACACAGATACGCAGTATTTT	CASSVGWVYTDTQYF
TRBV20-1	TRBJ2-1	few	NA	TGCAGTGCAGGGGGCGGGGGCTACAATGAGCAGTTCTTC	CSAGGGGYNEQFF
TRBV6-5	TRBJ2-7	NA	TRBD1	TGTGCCAGCAGTGGACAGGGCCTCTCCTACGAGCAGTACTTC	CASSGQGLSYEQYF
TRBV12-3/TRBV12-4	TRBJ1-5	NA	NA	TGTGCCAGCAGACTCGGGGGGGGTAGCAATCAGCCCCAGCATTTT	CASRLGGGSNQPQHF
TRBV5-1	TRBJ2-1	NA	NA	TGCGCCAGCAGCTTAACAGGGTCTACCTACAATGAGCAGTTCTTC	CASSLTGSTYNEQFF
TRBV2	TRBJ1-1	NA	NA	TGTGCCAGCAGAAAGTGGGGGCCCACGACTGAAGCTTTCTTT	CASRKWGPTTEAFF
TRBV9	TRBJ1-1	many	NA	TGTGCCAGCAGCGTGCAATCGTGGGGCACTGAAGCTTTCTTT	CASSVQSWGTEAFF
TRBV5-1	TRBJ2-5	few	TRBD1	TGCGCCAGCAGCTTGAGGACAGGGGAAGCAGAGACCCAGTACTTC	CASSLRTGEAETQYF
TRBV20-1	TRBJ1-2	NA	TRBD1	TGCAGTGCTAGAGAAGGGGGCTGGTACACCTTC	CSAREGGWYTF
TRBV14	TRBJ2-1	few	NA	TGTGCCAGCAGCCAAGGGATCTTC	CASSQGIF
TRBV15	TRBJ1-4	NA	NA	TGTGCCACCAGCAGCCTCAGGGGTGCCGGTGAAAAACTGTTTTTT	CATSSLRGAGEKLFF
TRBV9	TRBJ1-2	many	NA	TGTGCCAGCAGCGTAGAACAGGACCGCAACTATGGCTACACCTTC	CASSVEQDRNYGYTF
TRBV12-3/TRBV12-4	TRBJ1-1	few	NA	TGTGCCAGCAGTTTCGGACAGTACACTGAAGCTTTCTTT	CASSFGQYTEAFF
TRBV18	TRBJ2-1	many	NA	TGTGCCAGCTCACCACTCGCGGGTTCTGAGCAGTTCTTC	CASSPLAGSEQFF
TRBV12-5	TRBJ1-1	NA	NA	TGTGCTAGTGGTTTGGACACAACGAACACTGAAGCTTTCTTT	CASGLDTTNTEAFF
TRBV15	TRBJ2-1	NA	NA	TGTGCCACCAGCAGAGATAGGGGACTTTACAATGAGCAGTTCTTC	CATSRDRGLYNEQFF
TRBV7-3	TRBJ2-1	NA	NA	TGTGCCAGCAGTCTAGATGCGGGGGCGAGCTCCTACAATGAGCAGTTCTTC	CASSLDAGASSYNEQFF
TRBV29-1	TRBJ2-1	few	NA	TGCAGCGTTGAAAAGTTCTCCTACAATGAGCAGTTCTTC	CSVEKFSYNEQFF
TRBV5-1	TRBJ2-3	NA	NA	TGCGCCAGCAGCTTGGTCCTTCGGGCTAGCGCAGATACGCAGTATTTT	CASSLVLRASADTQYF
TRBV20-1	TRBJ1-5	few	NA	TGCAGTGCTAGAGACGGGGGTGCCAATCAGCCCCAGCATTTT	CSARDGGANQPQHF
TRBV10-3	TRBJ2-5	NA	TRBD1	TGTGCCATACAGGGGGCCCAACAGACCCAGTACTTC	CAIQGAQQTQYF
TRBV7-9	TRBJ2-7	NA	NA	TGTGCCAGCAGCAAAACACCCCCGGGGTATCTCTACGAGCAGTACTTC	CASSKTPPGYLYEQYF
TRBV6-2/TRBV6-3	TRBJ2-3	few	NA	TGTGCCAGCAGTTCCACCGACGACACAGATACGCAGTATTTT	CASSSTDDTDTQYF
TRBV12-3/TRBV12-4	TRBJ2-1	few	NA	TGTGCCAGCACCGTTGACCCCTATGGGAATGAGCAGTTCTTC	CASTVDPYGNEQFF
TRBV5-1	TRBJ1-1	NA	NA	TGCGCCAGCAGCTTGAATATGAGGTACAGTGCCCAAGCTTTCTTT	CASSLNMRYSAQAFF
TRBV12-3/TRBV12-4	TRBJ2-7	once	TRBD1	TGTGCCAGCAACCTTGGAGGGACAGGGCACTACGAGCAGTACTTC	CASNLGGTGHYEQYF
TRBV25-1	TRBJ2-7	NA	TRBD1	TGTGCCAGCAGTGAATGGGCAGGGGGCTACGAGCAGTACTTC	CASSEWAGGYEQYF
TRBV5-1	TRBJ1-2	NA	NA	TGCGCCAGCAGCTTAAATGAGGGAGTTGGCGGCTACACCTTC	CASSLNEGVGGYTF
TRBV7-9	TRBJ2-5	NA	NA	TGTGCCAGCAGCTTATCTGACGGACTGCTCCAAGAGACCCAGTACTTC	CASSLSDGLLQETQYF
TRBV12-3/TRBV12-4	TRBJ1-5	many	NA	TGTGCCAGCAGTTTTGTCTTAGCCAATCAGCCCCAGCATTTT	CASSFVLANQPQHF
TRBV7-9	TRBJ1-2	NA	NA	TGTGCCAGCAGCTTCACGGGGACCAACTATGGCTACACCTTC	CASSFTGTNYGYTF
TRBV29-1	TRBJ2-2	few	NA	TGCAGCGTAGATGGGACGGATACCGGGGAGCTGTTTTTT	CSVDGTDTGELFF
TRBV6-2/TRBV6-3	TRBJ2-7	NA	NA	TGTGCCAGCAGTTACCAATGGGGTTCCGACTACGAGCAGTACTTC	CASSYQWGSDYEQYF
TRBV7-6	TRBJ2-3	NA	NA	TGTGCCAGCAGCTTAGCCGGTGGAGATACGCAGTATTTT	CASSLAGGDTQYF
TRBV12-3/TRBV12-4	TRBJ2-7	NA	NA	TGTGCCAGCAGTTTGGGCGACTATCCGGGAACCTACGAGCAGTACTTC	CASSLGDYPGTYEQYF
TRBV5-6	TRBJ1-4	few	TRBD1	TGTGCCAGCAGCTGGCCGGGGCGACAGGGGGAAGAAAAACTGTTTTTT	CASSWPGRQGEEKLFF
TRBV5-1	TRBJ2-3	few	NA	TGCGCCAGCAGCCCGATCTTTCAGCCGAGCACAGATACGCAGTATTTT	CASSPIFQPSTDTQYF
TRBV7-9	TRBJ2-7	NA	TRBD1	TGTGCCAGCAGCCCCTCTCCGGGGGACAGGGGAAGAGGCTCCTACGAGCAGTACTTC	CASSPSPGDRGRGSYEQYF
TRBV12-3/TRBV12-4	TRBJ1-5	NA	NA	TGTGCCAGCATATCCCAGGTAGGACAGCCCCGTCATTTT	CASISQVGQPRHF
TRBV5-1	TRBJ1-2	few	NA	TGCGCCAGCAGCTCCCTGGACATAAACTATGGCTACACCTTC	CASSSLDINYGYTF
TRBV20-1	TRBJ2-7	NA	NA	TGCAGTGCTTCCCCCGGGGGATATTCTGCTAACGAGCAGTACTTC	CSASPGGYSANEQYF
TRBV5-1	TRBJ2-3	NA	NA	TGCGCCAGCAGCTCCCACAGCGACACAGATACGCAGTATTTT	CASSSHSDTDTQYF
TRBV11-2	TRBJ1-1	NA	NA	TGTGCCAGCAGCTCGACGAACAGGAACACTGAAGCTTTCTTT	CASSSTNRNTEAFF
TRBV7-2	TRBJ1-2	NA	TRBD1	TGTGCCAGCAGCCCTAGACAGGGCTCTATCTATGGCTACACCTTC	CASSPRQGSIYGYTF
TRBV5-1	TRBJ1-1	NA	NA	TGCGCCAGCAGCGCCTACAGAGGCACTGAAGCTTTCTTT	CASSAYRGTEAFF
TRBV2	TRBJ2-3	NA	TRBD1	TGTGCCAGCAGAACGGACAGGGGTATAGATACGCAGTATTTT	CASRTDRGIDTQYF
TRBV10-3	TRBJ1-2	NA	TRBD1	TGTGCCATCAGAAGACAGGGATTTACGGATGGCTACACCTTC	CAIRRQGFTDGYTF
TRBV30	TRBJ2-3	NA	NA	TGTGCCTGGATCCAACGGACCTACAGCCCAGATACGCAGTATTTT	CAWIQRTYSPDTQYF
TRBV7-9	TRBJ1-1	few	TRBD1	TGTGCCAGCAGCCCCCGGACAGGCCGGAACACTGAAGCTTTCTTT	CASSPRTGRNTEAFF
TRBV4-3	TRBJ1-2	few	TRBD1	TGCGCCAGCAGCCCCCGACAGGGGAACTATGGCTACACCTTC	CASSPRQGNYGYTF
TRBV5-1	TRBJ2-7	NA	NA	TGCGCCAGCAGCTTGTTAGGACAGAAGACTCTGTCCTACGAGCAGTACTTC	CASSLLGQKTLSYEQYF
TRBV12-3/TRBV12-4	TRBJ2-7	few	NA	TGTGCCAGCAGCCTTGACAGAACTGCGGGGAACGAGCAGTACTTC	CASSLDRTAGNEQYF
TRBV6-2/TRBV6-3	TRBJ2-7	NA	NA	TGTGCCAGCAGTTTTGCCTTCGTCAGCTACTACGAGCAGTACTTC	CASSFAFVSYYEQYF
TRBV6-1	TRBJ1-5	few	NA	TGTGCCAGCAGTGAATACAGCAAGCATCAGCCCCAGCATTTT	CASSEYSKHQPQHF
TRBV29-1	TRBJ1-2	few	NA	TGCAGCGTTGGGGACACCGAAAACAACTATGGCTACACCTTC	CSVGDTENNYGYTF
TRBV2	TRBJ1-1	NA	NA	TGTGCCAGCATGAGCACAGAGCTAAACACTGAAGCTTTCTTT	CASMSTELNTEAFF
TRBV20-1	TRBJ1-2	NA	TRBD1	TGCAGTGCTAGAAGGGACAGGGGATTCTATGCCTACACCTTC	CSARRDRGFYAYTF
TRBV6-6	TRBJ2-1	NA	NA	TGTGCCAGCAGTTACCCTGGACAGAGTACCGATGAGCAGTTCTTC	CASSYPGQSTDEQFF